These 29 T cell receptor beta chains came from one sample sequenced in a study of OX40 agonist ivuxolimab in advanced cancers. Some clones are missing from TCRdb's copy, which holds only in-frame ones; the method was immunoSEQ multiplex PCR. Of approximately 23,000 clones detected, less than 90% appear once; the ten largest clones hold 29%. Sample: CD4+ or CD8+ T cells sorted from blood, taken in a trial of the OX40 agonist ivuxolimab. Receptor source: an adult with an advanced solid tumor such as melanoma, head and neck, liver or kidney cancer.

The chain combines TRBV4-1 with TRBJ1-1, with 9 bases fitting TRBD1. V was clipped by 2 bases and J by 2 bases; unmatched bases: 9. The CDR3 sequence is 17 residues long. Germline loops: CDR1 MGHRA, CDR2 YSYEKL. The CDR3 coding sequence is TGCGCCAGCAGCCAACCTCACAGGGGGCGTTACAACACTGAAGCTTTCTTT. It translates to CASSQPHRGRYNTEAFF.

This clone was found a few times. J is TRBJ2-3 and V is TRBV19; D remains unclear. Germline CDR1 and CDR2: LNHDA and SQIVND (reference sequence). The CDR3 is 12 residues long. The V gene lost 5 bases and the J gene lost 4 bases, with 7 bases spanning the gap. CDR3 in amino acids: CASSPQADTQYF. For the CDR3, the DNA is TGTGCCAGTAGTCCGCAGGCAGATACGCAGTATTTT.

The chain joins TRBV6-5 to TRBJ2-7, with a weak D call TRBD1 (5 bases). The CDR3 spans 11 residues. Per germline, CDR1 MNHEY and CDR2 SVGAGI. Trimming cost V 6 bases and J 7 bases, with 10 bases left between them. This CDR3 is CASRTTGEQYF. The CDR3 nucleotides are TGTGCCAGCAGAACTACAGGAGAGCAGTACTTC.

The J gene is TRBJ1-2, the V gene TRBV9, with D perhaps TRBD1 (5 bases). The CDR3 totals 18 residues. Trimming removed 3 bases from V and 8 bases from J, with 29 bases in between. Germline V gene data show CDR1 as SGDLS and CDR2 as YYNGEE. CDR3 in amino acids: CASSAPKPSGGDWEGYTF. The CDR3 coding sequence is TGTGCCAGCAGCGCGCCAAAGCCCTCTGGGGGGGACTGGGAGGGCTACACCTTC.

This clone occurred a few times. The J gene is TRBJ1-4, the V gene TRBV10-3; the D is unclear. Germline values: CDR1 ENHRY, CDR2 SYGVKD. Trimming took 6 bases from V and 5 from J, leaving 13 bases between them. The CDR3 runs to 14 residues. CDR3 sequence: CAISEAGLNEKLFF. The DNA of the CDR3 is TGTGCCATCAGCGAAGCAGGACTCAATGAAAAACTGTTTTTT.

This clone was seen more than once but under ten times. V usage is TRBV11-2 and J usage is TRBJ1-1; possible D gene TRBD1, 6 bases. V lost 5 bases and J lost 3, with 16 bases in between. Per germline, CDR1 SGHAT and CDR2 FQNNGV. This CDR3 is 15 amino acids long. The CDR3 sequence is CASSLPGEMYTEAFF. The CDR3 bases are TGTGCCAGCAGCCTCCCAGGGGAGATGTACACTGAAGCTTTCTTT.

CDR3 sequence reads: CASSSGGYQETQYF. The CDR3 nucleotides read TGCGCCAGCAGCTCAGGGGGGTACCAAGAGACCCAGTACTTC. V is TRBV5-1 and J is TRBJ2-5; D might be TRBD1 (7 bases). Trimming left V 3 bases short and J 0 bases short, with 9 bases between. CDR3 length: 14 amino acids. Germline V gene data show CDR1 as SGHRS and CDR2 as YFSETQ.

The chain combines TRBV15 with TRBJ2-3; D unclear. The CDR3 loop spans 15 amino acids. Germline V lookup: CDR1 LNHNV, CDR2 YYDKDF (reference sequence). Trimming shortened V by 11 bases and J by 1 base, and 19 bases separated the two germline ends. The CDR3 here is CASSNFNLGTDTQYF. CDR3 sequence (DNA): TGTGCCTCCTCCAATTTCAACCTTGGCACAGATACGCAGTATTTT.

V and J are TRBV18 and TRBJ2-3; 7 bases are a match to TRBD1. With V trimmed by 5 bases and J by 5 bases, 16 bases remained unmatched. Per the germline V gene, CDR1 is KGHSH and CDR2 is LQKENI. This CDR3 comprises 17 residues. CDR3 sequence: CASSRSAPGGGLDTQYF. CDR3 in DNA: TGTGCCAGCTCAAGAAGCGCCCCAGGGGGTGGATTAGATACGCAGTATTTT. The full variable domain, completed using reference TRBV18 and TRBJ2-3, is NAGVMQNPRHLVRRRGQEARLRCSPMKGHSHVYWYRQLPEEGLKFMVYLQKENIIDESGMPKERFSAEFPKEGPSILRIQQVVRGDSAAYFCASSRSAPGGGLDTQYFGPGTRLTVL.

V gene TRBV6-1 combines with J gene TRBJ2-7, with 7 bases matching TRBD2. With 6 bases clipped from V and 7 bases from J, the junction kept 6 bases outside the gene matches. Germline CDR1 MNHNS, CDR2 SASEGT. The CDR3 totals 12 residues. The CDR3 DNA sequence: TGTGCCAGCAGACGGGGGGTGGTTGAGCAGTACTTC. Translation gives CASRRGVVEQYF.

The genes are TRBV4-1 and TRBJ1-1; no definite D call. CDR1 is MGHRA and CDR2 is YSYEKL in the germline V gene. Trimming took off 2 bases at V and 5 bases at J, with 6 bases between the two ends. This CDR3 is built from 12 residues. The CDR3 here is CASSQSGTEAFF. The CDR3 DNA is TGCGCCAGCAGCCAAAGTGGGACTGAAGCTTTCTTT.

The chain joins TRBV4-1 to TRBJ2-7; D is unclear. Germline lookup yields CDR1 MGHRA and CDR2 YSYEKL. CDR3 length equals 13 residues. The V end lost 1 base, the J end lost 1 base, and 5 bases lay between the germline ends. The CDR3 is CASSQVQSYEQYF. CDR3 DNA sequence: TGCGCCAGCAGCCAAGTACAGTCCTACGAGCAGTACTTC.

The chain recombines TRBV7-8 with TRBJ2-2, with 7 bases that match TRBD2. CDR3 size: 16 residues. Germline CDR1 and CDR2: SGHVS and FQNEAQ. Trimming cost V 6 bases and J 2 bases; bases outside gene matches: 9. CDR3 in amino acids: CASRETGTTNTGELFF. The CDR3 DNA reads as TGTGCCAGCAGGGAAACCGGGACTACTAACACCGGGGAGCTGTTTTTT.

This chain joins TRBV19 and TRBJ1-1; D remains unclear. V was shortened by 3 bases and J by 0 bases, with 14 bases between the two germline ends. Germline CDR1 is LNHDA and CDR2 is SQIVND (reference sequence). This CDR3 spans 16 amino acids. CDR3 DNA: TGTGCCAGTAGTATTATTCAGGAGATGGTGAACACTGAAGCTTTCTTT. This sequence encodes CASSIIQEMVNTEAFF.

J is TRBJ1-1 and V is TRBV10-3; D gene ambiguous. The V end lost 0 bases, the J end lost 3 bases, and 11 bases lay between the germline ends. The CDR3 runs 15 residues. Germline V CDR1 and CDR2: ENHRY, SYGVKD. The CDR3 region has the DNA TGTGCCATCAGTGAGTCGTTGGGTGGGTACACTGAAGCTTTCTTT. It codes for CAISESLGGYTEAFF.

The V gene is TRBV4-3, the J gene TRBJ1-1; D call uncertain. The germline V gene has CDR1 LGHNA and CDR2 YSLEER. The CDR3 loop spans 15 amino acids. Between the trimmed V and J ends, which lost 0 bases and 0 bases, there was a span of 8 bases. CDR3: CASSQDRRMNTEAFF. The CDR3 DNA follows: TGCGCCAGCAGCCAAGACAGGAGAATGAACACTGAAGCTTTCTTT.

The V and J genes are TRBV19 and TRBJ1-5, with D tentatively TRBD1 (6 bases). The germline V and J ends were trimmed by 3 bases and 7 bases, with 10 bases remaining between them. This CDR3 has 13 amino acids. Germline CDR1 LNHDA, CDR2 SQIVND (reference sequence). The CDR3 spells CASSIQGRQPQHF. CDR3 DNA sequence: TGTGCCAGTAGTATTCAGGGGAGGCAGCCCCAGCATTTT.

This clone has just one count. This chain links TRBV5-6 with TRBJ1-3; TRBD1 aligns across 9 bases. CDR1 and CDR2 (germline): SGHDT, YYEEEE. The CDR3 is 18 amino acids. V gave up 2 bases and J gave up 5 bases; unmatched junction bases: 14. This chain's CDR3 is CASSLGQGSYLTRNTIYF. CDR3 DNA sequence: TGTGCCAGCAGCTTAGGACAGGGGTCCTATTTAACCAGAAACACCATATATTTT.

V gene TRBV18 combines with J gene TRBJ2-1; TRBD1 matches 10 bases. CDR3 length: 14 residues. Losses at the gene ends were 0 bases for V and 9 bases for J; bases not matched to a gene: 2. CDR1 and CDR2 from the germline V gene are KGHSH and LQKENI. The CDR3 sequence is CASSPPGQGPEQFF. DNA for the CDR3: TGTGCCAGCTCACCACCGGGACAGGGGCCTGAGCAGTTCTTC. Full variable domain (outside the CDR3, taken from reference TRBV18 and TRBJ2-1): NAGVMQNPRHLVRRRGQEARLRCSPMKGHSHVYWYRQLPEEGLKFMVYLQKENIIDESGMPKERFSAEFPKEGPSILRIQQVVRGDSAAYFCASSPPGQGPEQFFGPGTRLTVL.

This clone was counted between two and nine times. The chain joins TRBV30 to TRBJ2-7, with D uncertain. CDR1 is GTSNPN, CDR2 SVGIG, per germline (reference sequence). The CDR3 loop spans 12 amino acids. Trimming took off 3 bases at V and 1 base at J, with 7 bases between the two ends. This CDR3 is CAWSEESYEQYF. CDR3 DNA: TGTGCCTGGAGCGAGGAGTCCTACGAGCAGTACTTC.

The rearrangement joins TRBV27 to TRBJ1-3; no clear D. The CDR3 has 13 residues. The germline gives CDR1 MNHEY, CDR2 SMNVEV (reference sequence). V was clipped by 4 bases and J by 4 bases, with 8 bases between them. The CDR3 coding sequence is TGTGCCAGCAGTTCCCGCACAGGAAACACCATATATTTT. Amino acid sequence: CASSSRTGNTIYF.

The chain uses TRBV10-3 and TRBJ2-2; TRBD2 agrees at 9 bases. The J segment lost 8 bases and the V segment lost 0 bases, leaving 7 bases of the junction unmatched. The CDR3 runs to 16 residues. Germline V lookup: CDR1 ENHRY, CDR2 SYGVKD. CDR3 bases: TGTGCCATCAGTGAGTCGAGCGGGAGGAATGAGGGGGAGCTGTTTTTT. Protein product: CAISESSGRNEGELFF.

This CDR3 reads CSVRGGAGYTF. DNA of the CDR3: TGCAGTGTCAGGGGCGGGGCTGGCTACACCTTC. The chain recombines TRBV20-1 with TRBJ1-2; possibly TRBD1 for D (6 bases). This CDR3 is built from 11 residues. Germline CDR1 reads DFQATT; CDR2 reads SNEGSKA (reference sequence). V gave up 7 bases and J gave up 7 bases, with 13 bases separating them.

The chain has TRBV5-4 and TRBJ2-1, with 10 bases matching TRBD2. This CDR3 has 15 amino acids. The ends lost 5 bases at V and 3 bases at J; junction bases unmatched: 5. Germline CDR1 is SGHNT and CDR2 is YYREEE (reference sequence). CDR3 sequence reads: CASRSLAGDYNEQFF. The CDR3 DNA reads as TGTGCCAGCAGATCTCTAGCGGGAGACTACAATGAGCAGTTCTTC. Looking up the rest from reference TRBV5-4 and TRBJ2-1 gives the full variable domain: ETGVTQSPTHLIKTRGQQVTLRCSSQSGHNTVSWYQQALGQGPQFIFQYYREEENGRGNFPPRFSGLQFPNYSSELNVNALELDDSALYLCASRSLAGDYNEQFFGPGTRLTVL.

V and J are TRBV28 and TRBJ2-5, with 7 bases identical to TRBD1. The better agreement between TRBJ2-7 and the DNA end casts doubt on the J call. This CDR3 has 14 residues. Looked up from germline, CDR1 is MDHEN and CDR2 is SYDVKM. The CDR3 bases are TGTGCCAGCAGAGGGGACAGCTTAAACTACGAGCAGTACTTC. This codes for CASRGDSLNYEQYF.

The chain is built from TRBV7-9 and TRBJ2-7; 12 bases are shared with TRBD2. The CDR3 spans 15 residues. Germline V lookup: CDR1 SEHNR, CDR2 FQNEAQ (reference sequence). The V segment lost 4 bases and the J segment 2 bases; nucleotides outside the gene matches: 3. CDR3 sequence: CASSSRLAGAYEQYF. In DNA form, the CDR3 reads TGTGCCAGCAGCTCCCGACTAGCGGGGGCCTACGAGCAGTACTTC.

This chain uses TRBV4-3 with TRBJ2-5, with 7 bases lining up with TRBD2. The J call could be wrong; TRBJ2-7 is a better fit for the DNA end. The CDR3 is 15 amino acids. The germline V gene has CDR1 LGHNA and CDR2 YSLEER. The CDR3 protein is CASSQGSGALYEQYF. CDR3 DNA: TGCGCCAGCAGCCAAGGGAGCGGGGCCCTCTACGAGCAGTACTTC.

The CDR3 coding sequence is TGTGCCAGCAACACCTGGGGTCAGCCCCAGCATTTT. It specifies CASNTWGQPQHF. The genes are TRBV28 and TRBJ1-5; no firm D call. This CDR3 is built from 12 residues. V was clipped by 7 bases and J by 6 bases, with 10 bases between them. Germline V gene lookup returns CDR1 MDHEN and CDR2 SYDVKM.

In this sample, this clone turned up once. The chain links TRBV9 to TRBJ2-7, with D maybe TRBD2 (5 bases). Trimming cost V 0 bases and J 0 bases, with 10 bases left between them. Germline V gene data show CDR1 as SGDLS and CDR2 as YYNGEE. The CDR3 extends over 15 amino acids. CDR3 bases: TGTGCCAGCAGCGTAGGGCCTAGCAGCTCCTACGAGCAGTACTTC. This sequence encodes CASSVGPSSSYEQYF. The variable domain in full, with the rest retrieved from reference TRBV9 and TRBJ2-7, is DSGVTQTPKHLITATGQRVTLRCSPRSGDLSVYWYQQSLDQGLQFLIQYYNGEERAKGNILERFSAQQFPDLHSELNLSSLELGDSALYFCASSVGPSSSYEQYFGPGTRLTVT.